Shown below are 30 T cell receptor beta chains from a single sample sequenced in a study of blood T cells in healthy people across ages. Using a J-beta primer mix together with a sample-barcoded 5' primer, a second PCR was run for roughly 6 to 12 cycles. MiXCR, applied by TCRdb to the 5' RACE reads, yields one record per CDR3 protein. This sample has 760,000 or so distinct CDR3 sequences; just under 25% occur once, and the top ten carry 9.4%. The same sample was also studied in work on T cells of mothers and their children.

Sequencing input: blood. Receptors were obtained from a boy aged 5-17 years in good health.

The rearrangement joins TRBV12-3 or TRBV12-4 to TRBJ2-7; maybe TRBD1 (5 bases). The CDR3 covers 14 residues. The V gene lost 3 bases and the J gene lost 7 bases, with 16 bases spanning the gap. CDR3: CASSFADNRFEQYF. The CDR3 bases are TGTGCCAGCAGTTTCGCGGACAACCGCTTTGAGCAGTACTTC.

The chain recombines TRBV6-2 or TRBV6-3 with TRBJ2-6; no firm D call. CDR1 is MNHEY and CDR2 is SVGEGT in the germline V gene. This CDR3 comprises 17 residues. V lost 5 bases and J lost 1, with 15 bases in between. The CDR3 loop is CASSAKQWYSGANVLTF. In nucleotides, the CDR3 is TGTGCCAGCAGTGCAAAACAATGGTATTCTGGGGCCAACGTCCTGACTTTC.

The chain combines TRBV20-1 with TRBJ2-3; a weak D match, TRBD1 (5 bases). CDR1 is DFQATT and CDR2 is SNEGSKA in the germline V gene (reference sequence). The CDR3 consists of 14 residues. Trimming left V 5 bases short and J 4 bases short, with 16 bases between. CDR3 sequence reads: CSAEGARLADTQYF. CDR3 bases: TGCAGTGCTGAAGGGGCGCGTCTAGCAGATACGCAGTATTTT.

The rearrangement joins TRBV29-1 to TRBJ2-7; D is perhaps TRBD2 (6 bases). Germline values: CDR1 SQVTM, CDR2 ANQGSEA. The CDR3 loop spans 13 amino acids. Trimming pared 5 bases from V and 4 bases from J, leaving 15 bases between. CDR3 protein: CSVIGGSIYEQYF. The CDR3 DNA is TGCAGCGTTATCGGGGGAAGTATTTACGAGCAGTACTTC.

In the case of this clonotype: One end of the junction fails to match germline, which may point to a read error. The V gene is TRBV3-1, the J gene TRBJ2-5; D is tentatively TRBD1 or TRBD2 (5 bases each). The CDR3 has 12 amino acids. Germline-derived CDR1 and CDR2 are LGHDT and YNNKEL (reference sequence). The CDR3 DNA sequence: TGTGCCAGCAGCCAGGGGGTGGGCCTCTACTTTTTC. This sequence encodes CASSQGVGLYFF.

This clonotype was seen a few times. V usage is TRBV6-2 or TRBV6-3 and J usage is TRBJ2-1; TRBD2 matches 8 bases. The V and J ends lost 0 bases and 4 bases, in that order; junction bases with no gene match: 8. Per germline, CDR1 MNHEY and CDR2 SVGEGT. CDR3 length: 17 residues. This chain's CDR3 is CASSYSGREDLYNEQFF. CDR3 sequence (DNA): TGTGCCAGCAGTTACTCCGGGCGGGAGGACCTTTACAATGAGCAGTTCTTC.

The V and J genes are TRBV4-1 and TRBJ2-5; D call uncertain. The J call may be in error: the DNA end matches TRBJ2-7 better. Germline V CDR1 and CDR2: MGHRA, YSYEKL. The CDR3 has 18 amino acids. The CDR3 bases are TGCGCCAGCAGCCAAGGGCGGTCGGGCGCGACAATTTCCTACGAGCAGTACTTC. Translation gives CASSQGRSGATISYEQYF.

A few counts support this clonotype. The V call is TRBV7-2, the J call TRBJ1-3; no firm D call. V lost 4 bases and J 4 bases, leaving 11 bases between the germline ends. Germline loops: CDR1 SGHTA, CDR2 FQGNSA. CDR3 length equals 14 residues. In nucleotides, the CDR3 is TGTGCCAGCAGCTCGGGTCCGAGGGGAAACACCATATATTTT. This translates into CASSSGPRGNTIYF.

This clonotype has more than one count but fewer than ten. Its ends do not fully match the called genes, so a read error is possible. The chain couples TRBV5-1 to TRBJ2-7, with unresolved D. Germline V lookup: CDR1 SGHRS, CDR2 YFSETQ. The CDR3 covers 13 residues. CDR3 sequence: CASSSSPSYEQYF. In DNA, the CDR3 is TGTGCCAGCAGCAGCAGCCCCTCCTACGAGCAGTACTTC.

CDR3 sequence: CASSYSGQGETQYF. DNA for the CDR3: TGTGCCAGCAGTTACTCCGGACAGGGCGAGACCCAGTACTTC. The chain joins TRBV6-5 to TRBJ2-5; 8 bases agree with TRBD1. V lost 0 bases and J lost 5; bases outside the gene matches: 2. The V gene's germline CDR1 is MNHEY and CDR2 SVGAGI. The CDR3 has 14 amino acids.

In its sample, this clonotype was seen a few times. The CDR3 DNA reads as TGTGCCAGCAGCTCCACCGGGACAGACCAAGAGACCCAGTACTTC. It yields the protein CASSSTGTDQETQYF. The chain carries TRBV7-9 and TRBJ2-5, with 7 bases identical to TRBD1. J lost 0 bases, V lost 4 bases, and 5 bases had no gene match. Germline V gives CDR1 SEHNR, CDR2 FQNEAQ (reference sequence). There are 15 residues in the CDR3.

This clonotype appeared a single time. The genes are TRBV20-1 and TRBJ2-1; 7 nucleotides align to TRBD2. After removal of 6 bases from V and 0 bases from J, the junction contained 8 bases not matched to a gene. The germline CDR1 and CDR2 sequences are DFQATT and SNEGSKA (reference sequence). The CDR3 runs 15 residues. DNA of the CDR3: TGCAGTGCCCCGCAGCGGGGTAGCTCCTACAATGAGCAGTTCTTC. It specifies CSAPQRGSSYNEQFF.

The chain couples TRBV7-9 to TRBJ2-6; TRBD1 agrees at 7 bases. The V gene's germline CDR1 is SEHNR and CDR2 FQNEAQ (reference sequence). The junction had 13 bases not matched to a gene; V was cut back by 3 bases and J by 2 bases. This CDR3 is 19 amino acids long. Here the CDR3 reads CASSLRVGGRLTGANVLTF. As DNA, the CDR3 is TGTGCCAGCAGCTTGCGTGTAGGGGGCCGCCTAACTGGGGCCAACGTCCTGACTTTC.

The chain employs TRBV7-2 and TRBJ2-5; the match to TRBD2 covers 11 bases. The J call may be wrong; the DNA end is better matched by TRBJ2-7. The CDR3 spans 17 residues. Looked up from germline, CDR1 is SGHTA and CDR2 is FQGNSA. The CDR3 region has the DNA TGTGCCAGCAGCCCATACGTTTTAGCGGGAGGGGGATACGAGCAGTACTTC. Its translation: CASSPYVLAGGGYEQYF.

This clonotype turned up a few times. The chain combines TRBV6-2 or TRBV6-3 with TRBJ2-3; D may match TRBD1 or TRBD2 (5 bases each). This CDR3 is 13 amino acids long. V dropped 7 bases and J dropped 2 bases, with 10 bases sitting between them. In germline, CDR1 is MNHEY, CDR2 SVGEGT. CDR3 residues: CASIRDHTDTQYF. Written as DNA, the CDR3 is TGTGCCAGCATCAGGGACCACACAGATACGCAGTATTTT.

The chain has TRBV6-5 and TRBJ1-3; D gene unclear. The CDR3 totals 13 residues. The germline V gene encodes CDR1 MNHEY and CDR2 SVGAGI. V lost 9 bases to trimming and J lost 2 bases, with 11 bases between them. The CDR3 sequence is CASHARTGNTIYF. Here the CDR3 DNA reads TGTGCCAGTCATGCCAGGACTGGAAACACCATATATTTT.

The J gene is TRBJ1-5, the V gene TRBV7-2; 9 nucleotides line up with TRBD1. V shed 4 bases, J shed 1 base, and the junction held 2 bases outside the gene matches. Germline CDR1 reads SGHTA; CDR2 reads FQGNSA. This CDR3 contains 15 residues. CDR3 DNA sequence: TGTGCCAGCAGCTGGGGACAGGGCAGCAATCAGCCCCAGCATTTT. Its protein product is CASSWGQGSNQPQHF. Combining the CDR3 with reference TRBV7-2 and TRBJ1-5 gives the whole variable domain GAGVSQSPSNKVTEKGKDVELRCDPISGHTALYWYRQSLGQGLEFLIYFQGNSAPDKSGLPSDRFSAERTGGSVSTLTIQRTQQEDSAVYLCASSWGQGSNQPQHFGDGTRLSIL.

Worth noting for this clonotype: A read error may produce the germline difference seen at one junction end. CDR3 DNA sequence: TGTGCCAGCAGTGATACAGGACAAGAGACCCAGTACTTT. Translated: CASSDTGQETQYF. The chain joins TRBV25-1 to TRBJ2-5; D is perhaps TRBD1 (5 bases). The CDR3 spans 13 residues. Germline loops: CDR1 MGHDK, CDR2 SYGVNS.

This clonotype was picked up a small number of times. The chain carries TRBV9 and TRBJ2-7; D ambiguous. V lost 0 bases, J lost 2 bases, and 15 bases lay in between. Germline-derived CDR1 and CDR2 are SGDLS and YYNGEE. This CDR3 is built from 16 residues. The CDR3 region is CASSVGPESMAYEQYF. Here the CDR3 DNA reads TGTGCCAGCAGCGTAGGGCCGGAGTCCATGGCCTACGAGCAGTACTTC.

This clonotype was detected only once. The chain joins TRBV5-1 to TRBJ2-2; D may be TRBD2 (5 bases). The CDR3 is made up of 15 amino acids. The germline gives CDR1 SGHRS, CDR2 YFSETQ. V lost 1 base to trimming and J lost 1 base, with 8 bases between them. CDR3 nucleotide sequence: TGCGCCAGCAGCTTGCAGGAGGTGAACACCGGGGAGCTGTTTTTT. Amino acid sequence: CASSLQEVNTGELFF.

This clonotype was observed a handful of times. V usage is TRBV5-4 and J usage is TRBJ2-5; 7 bases fit TRBD1. Losses at the gene ends were 2 bases for V and 5 bases for J; bases not matched to a gene: 6. The CDR3 is 14 amino acids. Germline lookup yields CDR1 SGHNT and CDR2 YYREEE (reference sequence). This CDR3 is CASSLQGTWETQYF. CDR3 sequence (DNA): TGTGCCAGCAGCTTACAGGGGACCTGGGAGACCCAGTACTTC. Complete variable domain (other parts from reference TRBV5-4 and TRBJ2-5): ETGVTQSPTHLIKTRGQQVTLRCSSQSGHNTVSWYQQALGQGPQFIFQYYREEENGRGNFPPRFSGLQFPNYSSELNVNALELDDSALYLCASSLQGTWETQYFGPGTRLLVL.

The CDR3 sequence: CSVDQGAGYGYTF. CDR3 sequence (DNA): TGCAGCGTTGATCAGGGGGCGGGGTATGGCTACACCTTC. The V call is TRBV29-1, the J call TRBJ1-2, with 8 bases aligning to TRBD1. This CDR3 is 13 amino acids long. V shed 3 bases, J shed 5 bases, and the junction held 5 bases outside the gene matches. Per germline, CDR1 SQVTM and CDR2 ANQGSEA. Full variable domain (missing parts from reference TRBV29-1 and TRBJ1-2): SAVISQKPSRDICQRGTSLTIQCQVDSQVTMMFWYRQQPGQSLTLIATANQGSEATYESGFVIDKFPISRPNLTFSTLTVSNMSPEDSSIYLCSVDQGAGYGYTFGSGTRLTVV.

The chain uses TRBV7-3 and TRBJ2-3, with a possible D match to TRBD2 (6 bases). The germline V gene has CDR1 SGHTA and CDR2 FQGTGA. The CDR3 loop spans 15 amino acids. Trimming shortened V by 5 bases and J by 1 base, and 13 bases separated the two germline ends. The CDR3: CASSRYGGGTDTQYF. The CDR3, as DNA: TGTGCCAGCAGCCGATACGGCGGGGGCACAGATACGCAGTATTTT.

This clonotype was observed a handful of times. The chain links TRBV7-6 to TRBJ1-4, with D perhaps TRBD1 (5 bases). CDR3 length: 15 amino acids. The germline V gene encodes CDR1 SGHVS and CDR2 FNYEAQ. Trimming took 1 base from V and 8 from J, leaving 14 bases between them. CDR3 region: CASSLGPGNGEKLFF. As DNA, the CDR3 is TGTGCCAGCAGCTTAGGTCCAGGGAACGGGGAAAAACTGTTTTTT. The complete variable domain, with remaining parts taken from reference TRBV7-6 and TRBJ1-4, reads GAGVSQSPRYKVTKRGQDVALRCDPISGHVSLYWYRQALGQGPEFLTYFNYEAQQDKSGLPNDRFSAERPEGSISTLTIQRTEQRDSAMYRCASSLGPGNGEKLFFGSGTQLSVL.

The J gene is TRBJ2-2, the V gene TRBV20-1; D tentatively reads TRBD1 or TRBD2 (5 bases each). The CDR3 loop spans 14 amino acids. The V end lost 6 bases, the J end lost 0 bases, and 11 bases lay between the germline ends. Germline loops: CDR1 DFQATT, CDR2 SNEGSKA (reference sequence). This chain's CDR3 is CSAEGNANTGELFF. CDR3 nucleotide sequence: TGCAGTGCAGAGGGGAACGCGAACACCGGGGAGCTGTTTTTT.

This clonotype was seen a handful of times. The rearrangement joins TRBV4-3 to TRBJ2-4, with 7 bases identical to TRBD2. The CDR3 spans 16 residues. V lost 0 bases, J lost 6 bases, and 8 bases stayed unmatched. The germline V gene has CDR1 LGHNA and CDR2 YSLEER. CDR3 sequence reads: CASSQDWASGANIQYF. CDR3 coding DNA: TGCGCCAGCAGCCAAGATTGGGCTAGCGGCGCAAACATTCAGTACTTC.

This clonotype has just a few counts. The CDR3 reads CSARKFGARLSGDLEYF. In DNA, the CDR3 is TGCAGTGCTAGAAAATTTGGGGCCCGATTGAGCGGGGATCTTGAGTACTTC. The chain has TRBV20-1 and TRBJ2-7, with 7 positions matching TRBD2. Germline CDR1 reads DFQATT; CDR2 reads SNEGSKA (reference sequence). V lost 2 bases to trimming and J lost 11 bases; unmatched junction nucleotides: 24. There are 17 residues in the CDR3.

This clonotype was observed once. This chain connects TRBV5-1 to TRBJ2-1, with D possibly being TRBD2 (5 bases). Looked up from germline, CDR1 is SGHRS and CDR2 is YFSETQ. The CDR3 length is 12 residues. Trimming left V 3 bases short and J 10 bases short, with 11 bases between. CDR3 amino acids: CASSYTGMEQFF. In nucleotides, the CDR3 is TGCGCCAGCAGCTATACGGGGATGGAGCAGTTCTTC.

This clonotype showed up just a few times. The germline gene is not matched at one end of the junction; a read error may be the cause. V gene TRBV23-1 combines with J gene TRBJ2-7; perhaps D is TRBD1 or TRBD2 (5 bases each). TRBV23-1 is sorted into the ORF group, with uncertain function. CDR3 length: 16 residues. The CDR3 sequence is CVSSLRGRGARYEQYF. CDR3 DNA sequence: TGCGTCAGCAGTCTGAGAGGACGGGGCGCCCGCTACGAGCAGTACTTC.

The chain joins TRBV12-3 or TRBV12-4 to TRBJ2-1, with D perhaps TRBD2 (6 bases). V was trimmed by 6 bases and J by 6 bases, leaving 12 bases between them. This CDR3 is 13 amino acids long. Here the CDR3 reads CASSPGSSNEQFF. For the CDR3, the DNA is TGTGCCAGCAGCCCCGGGAGTTCCAATGAGCAGTTCTTC.